A single T cell receptor (beta chain) is shown here with its context. Antigen: not known. Clones were sequenced by immunoSEQ multiplex PCR, and TCRdb holds only the in-frame ones, with some missing. Among about 97,000 clones listed, approximately 72% were seen once. The V end was cut by 1 base, the J end by 3 bases, with 13 bases between. The germline V gene encodes CDR1 MNHNS and CDR2 SASEGT. This CDR3 has 15 amino acids. The source of the sample is a study of radiotherapy plus CTLA-4 blockade in lung cancer. Notes on the study in general: Best predicting response, reportedly, were early blood T cell clone dynamics, with interferon-beta.

Here the sequenced sample was peripheral blood, taken from a patient treated with radiotherapy plus ipilimumab. V gene TRBV6-1 combines with J gene TRBJ2-7, with D perhaps TRBD1 (6 bases). The clonotype originates from a human donor with non-small cell lung cancer who had a partial response to radiotherapy plus ipilimumab. Some clones in this sample may be carry-over from other donors' samples. Here the CDR3 DNA reads TGTGCCAGCAGTGAAGGGTCGGCCAGGGGCTACGAGCAGTACTTC. Its protein is CASSEGSARGYEQYF.